The 14 T cell receptor beta chains given below trace back to one sample, sequenced in a study of T cell responses to AZD1222 COVID-19 vaccine. Clones were read by immunoSEQ multiplex PCR, and TCRdb kept only the in-frame ones, dropping some. The sample carries about 140,000 clones, about nine tenths recorded once. The input for sequencing was peripheral blood, taken on day 0 of AZD1222 vaccination. These receptors all stem from an adult in good health.

This clone was found once. This rearrangement joins TRBV29-1 to TRBJ2-1, with a tentative D call TRBD2 (6 bases). The CDR3 consists of 15 residues. V was cut by 5 bases and J by 5 bases, with 19 bases left in between. The germline gives CDR1 SQVTM, CDR2 ANQGSEA. The CDR3 is CSVSLGERANNEQFF. The CDR3 DNA reads TGCAGCGTTTCGCTTGGGGAGCGGGCAAACAATGAGCAGTTCTTC.

The gene calls are TRBV3-1 (or the pseudogene TRBV3-2) and TRBJ1-1; weak D call: TRBD1 (5 bases). The CDR3 is made up of 17 amino acids. Germline CDR1 LGHDT, CDR2 YNNKEL (reference sequence). Trimming pared 0 bases from V and 0 bases from J, leaving 14 bases between. The CDR3 DNA reads as TGTGCCAGCAGCCAAGAATCGTGGGACCCGTTGAACACTGAAGCTTTCTTT. This codes for CASSQESWDPLNTEAFF.

The chain combines TRBV7-9 with TRBJ1-2, with TRBD1 as a possible D gene (6 bases). The germline V gene has CDR1 SEHNR and CDR2 FQNEAQ (reference sequence). The V end was cut by 2 bases, the J end by 5 bases, with 21 bases between. The CDR3 extends over 17 amino acids. CDR3 amino acids: CASSLLQGRGPGYGYTF. The CDR3 DNA follows: TGTGCCAGCAGCTTATTGCAGGGGCGTGGCCCCGGGTATGGCTACACCTTC.

The chain recombines TRBV7-2 with TRBJ2-7; D is unresolved. Germline-derived CDR1 and CDR2 are SGHTA and FQGNSA. CDR3 length: 13 residues. The V end lost 5 bases, the J end lost 7 bases, and 15 bases lay between the germline ends. Here the CDR3 reads CASSPEGSGEQYF. The CDR3 region has the DNA TGTGCCAGCAGCCCGGAAGGGTCCGGGGAGCAGTACTTC.

Note on this clone: Other DNA sequences in the same sample also yield this CDR3. The chain employs TRBV6-5 and TRBJ2-7, with 9 bases identical to TRBD1. Germline CDR1 MNHEY, CDR2 SVGAGI. The CDR3 consists of 14 residues. V shed 2 bases, J shed 2 bases, and the junction held 1 base outside the gene matches. CDR3 nucleotide sequence: TGTGCCAGCAGTTACGGGACAGGGACCTACGAGCAGTACTTC. Amino acids: CASSYGTGTYEQYF.

J is TRBJ2-2 and V is TRBV11-2; tentatively, D is TRBD1 (5 bases). V lost 5 bases to trimming and J lost 4 bases, with 20 bases between them. The germline CDR1 and CDR2 sequences are SGHAT and FQNNGV. This CDR3 has 17 amino acids. The CDR3 nucleotides read TGTGCCAGCAGCATCCCGACAGCGTCTAGGAGCACCGGGGAGCTGTTTTTT. Its translation: CASSIPTASRSTGELFF.

The chain links TRBV7-2 to TRBJ2-7, with TRBD1 matching over 7 bases. With 2 bases clipped from V and 1 base from J, the junction kept 5 bases outside the gene matches. From germline, CDR1 is SGHTA and CDR2 FQGNSA. There are 15 residues in the CDR3. As DNA, the CDR3 is TGTGCCAGCAGCTTACGGGACAGCGTTTCCTACGAGCAGTACTTC. Encoded protein: CASSLRDSVSYEQYF.

This CDR3 is CASSPDDRAFNEKLFF. The CDR3 DNA sequence: TGTGCCAGCTCACCGGATGACAGGGCATTTAATGAAAAACTGTTTTTT. This chain links TRBV18 with TRBJ1-4, with 7 bases that match TRBD1. The V and J ends lost 3 bases and 4 bases, in that order; junction bases with no gene match: 8. The CDR3 extends over 16 amino acids. The V gene's germline CDR1 is KGHSH and CDR2 LQKENI.

The V call is TRBV20-1, the J call TRBJ1-1; D ambiguous. Germline V gene data show CDR1 as DFQATT and CDR2 as SNEGSKA (reference sequence). Trimming pared 3 bases from V and 1 base from J, leaving 12 bases between. The CDR3 consists of 14 residues. The CDR3 region is CSASNLEGNTEAFF. Written as DNA, the CDR3 is TGCAGTGCTAGTAACCTGGAGGGGAACACTGAAGCTTTCTTT.

The rearrangement links TRBV19 to TRBJ2-3, with 8 bases identical to TRBD2. Germline-derived CDR1 and CDR2 are LNHDA and SQIVND (reference sequence). The CDR3 is 19 amino acids. J lost 0 bases, V lost 5 bases, and 16 bases had no gene match. The CDR3 DNA reads as TGTGCCAGTAGTGTCTCCCATAGGCGGGGGGCGACTAGCACAGATACGCAGTATTTT. It encodes CASSVSHRRGATSTDTQYF.

J is TRBJ1-5 and V is TRBV3-1 (or the pseudogene TRBV3-2); D is ambiguous. The CDR3 has 15 amino acids. The germline V gene encodes CDR1 LGHDT and CDR2 YNNKEL (reference sequence). The ends were cut back, 0 bases at V and 0 bases at J, with 6 bases in the middle. The CDR3 nucleotides read TGTGCCAGCAGCCAAGATTGGAGTAGCAATCAGCCCCAGCATTTT. Encoded protein: CASSQDWSSNQPQHF.

The chain links TRBV11-3 to TRBJ2-2, with D possibly matching TRBD2 (5 bases). There are 13 residues in the CDR3. Deletions cut 6 bases from V and 7 bases from J, with 12 bases between. CDR1 is SGHNT and CDR2 is YENEEA in the germline V gene. The CDR3 sequence is CASSNEGSGELFF. In nucleotides, the CDR3 is TGTGCCAGCAGTAATGAGGGTAGCGGGGAGCTGTTTTTT.

The CDR3 region is CASSPTGADTQYF. The CDR3 DNA reads TGTGCCAGCAGCCCAACAGGGGCAGATACGCAGTATTTT. J is TRBJ2-3 and V is TRBV11-3; 7 bases map to TRBD1. CDR3 length: 13 residues. After removal of 5 bases from V and 4 bases from J, the junction contained 3 bases not matched to a gene. Germline V gene lookup returns CDR1 SGHNT and CDR2 YENEEA.

The gene calls are TRBV5-1 and TRBJ2-7; D is unresolved. V was trimmed by 0 bases and J by 0 bases, leaving 10 bases between them. Germline CDR1 and CDR2: SGHRS and YFSETQ. The CDR3 loop spans 15 amino acids. The CDR3 sequence: CASSLDPGPSYEQYF. Here the CDR3 DNA reads TGCGCCAGCAGCTTGGATCCGGGTCCCTCCTACGAGCAGTACTTC.